These T cell receptor beta chains were read from a single sample in a study of beta chain features in type 1 diabetes. Using immunoSEQ multiplex PCR, the repertoire was profiled, and TCRdb retains in-frame clones only, with some absent. Here the sample spans 900,000 or so clones, about 17% being singletons. Material for sequencing was naive CD4+ T cells from blood. These receptors were taken from a young woman in good health. The CDR3 runs from the conserved cysteine through the conserved F or W. D genes are given only for firm matches. The size entry is marked missing in some rows and otherwise reads once, few, many or a size class.

j_call	d_call	clone_size	v_call	cdr3_aa	cdr3_nt
TRBJ2-2	TRBD1	.	TRBV7-3	CASSRDSRNTGELFF	TGTGCCAGCAGCCGGGACAGCCGGAACACCGGGGAGCTGTTTTTT
TRBJ2-3	.	few	TRBV7-9	CASSLRIVDSDTQYF	TGTGCCAGCAGCTTAAGAATTGTCGACTCAGATACGCAGTATTTT
TRBJ2-2	.	few	TRBV4-3	CASSHDIGTPTGELFF	TGCGCCAGCAGCCACGACATAGGGACCCCTACCGGGGAGCTGTTTTTT
TRBJ1-2	.	few	TRBV4-2	CASSRKSGLRNPDGYTF	TGTGCCAGCAGCCGTAAATCCGGGCTTCGAAACCCCGATGGCTACACCTTC
TRBJ2-7	.	few	TRBV28	CASSHLGTGNLYEQYF	TGTGCCAGCAGTCACTTGGGAACCGGGAACCTCTACGAGCAGTACTTC
TRBJ2-3	.	few	TRBV6-1	CASIEEVVLDTQYF	TGTGCCAGCATCGAGGAAGTGGTACTAGATACGCAGTATTTT
TRBJ2-5	TRBD2	few	TRBV5-4	CASSFRLAGEETQYF	TGTGCCAGCAGCTTCAGACTAGCGGGAGAAGAGACCCAGTACTTC
TRBJ2-7	.	.	TRBV6-6	CASRGDPVYEQYF	TGTGCCAGCAGAGGGGACCCTGTCTACGAGCAGTACTTC
TRBJ2-1	.	few	TRBV9	CASSAQGSGQYNEQFF	TGTGCCAGCAGCGCACAAGGTAGCGGTCAGTACAATGAGCAGTTCTTC
TRBJ2-5	TRBD2	.	TRBV15	CATSKRTSGILIKETQYF	TGTGCCACCAGCAAGAGGACTAGCGGGATCTTAATAAAAGAGACCCAGTACTTC
TRBJ2-5	TRBD1	.	TRBV2	CASSERTGWETQYF	TGTGCCAGCAGTGAACGGACAGGGTGGGAGACCCAGTACTTC
TRBJ2-7	.	few	TRBV7-9	CASSLDSYHEQYF	TGTGCCAGCAGCTTAGATTCCTACCACGAGCAGTACTTC
TRBJ1-5	.	.	TRBV7-2	CASSTGTTGHQPQHF	TGTGCCAGCAGCACGGGAACGACGGGCCATCAGCCCCAGCATTTT
TRBJ2-7	.	.	TRBV7-2	CASSLLTSSYEQYF	TGTGCCAGCAGCCTGTTGACGAGCTCCTACGAGCAGTACTTC
TRBJ1-4	.	.	TRBV7-2	CASSPPKTKGTNEKLFF	TGTGCCAGCAGCCCGCCCAAGACAAAGGGAACTAATGAAAAACTGTTTTTT
TRBJ1-4	.	few	TRBV29-1	CSVAGLGEKLFF	TGCAGCGTTGCAGGGCTTGGTGAAAAACTGTTTTTT
TRBJ2-1	.	few	TRBV2	CASTATTFYNEQFF	TGTGCCAGCACGGCGACTACGTTCTACAATGAGCAGTTCTTC
TRBJ2-1	TRBD2	.	TRBV4-2	CASSQEAGTSGSVYQFF	TGTGCCAGCAGCCAAGAAGCCGGGACTAGCGGGAGCGTTTATCAGTTCTTC
TRBJ1-1	.	few	TRBV25-1	CASSELTGNSEAFF	TGTGCCAGCAGTGAACTTACAGGGAATTCTGAAGCTTTCTTT
TRBJ2-1	.	.	TRBV4-1	CASSLNPANEQFF	TGCGCCAGCAGTTTAAATCCAGCCAATGAGCAGTTCTTC
TRBJ2-1	.	.	TRBV6-6	CASRADHYNEQFF	TGTGCCAGCAGGGCGGACCACTACAATGAGCAGTTCTTC
TRBJ2-5	.	.	TRBV5-6	CASSLAVETQYF	TGTGCCAGCAGCTTGGCCGTTGAGACCCAGTACTTC
TRBJ2-1	TRBD1	.	TRBV28	CASRPFGQDRYNEQFF	TGTGCCAGCAGGCCCTTTGGACAGGACAGATACAATGAGCAGTTCTTC
TRBJ2-7	.	.	TRBV6-5	CASSYSIGYEQYF	TGTGCCAGCAGTTACTCGATCGGATACGAGCAGTACTTC
TRBJ2-5	TRBD2	.	TRBV5-1	CASSPGGGGQQTQYF	TGCGCCAGCAGCCCCGGGGGCGGGGGGCAGCAGACCCAGTACTTC
TRBJ2-3	.	few	TRBV23-1	CARGRITDTQYF	TGCGCCAGGGGGAGGATCACAGATACGCAGTATTTT
TRBJ2-7	TRBD1	.	TRBV5-1	CASSYGTGGGEQYF	TGCGCCAGCAGCTACGGGACAGGGGGCGGCGAGCAGTACTTC
TRBJ2-3	.	.	TRBV7-9	CASSFRLETSTDTQYF	TGTGCCAGCAGCTTTCGACTAGAGACTAGCACAGATACGCAGTATTTT
TRBJ2-2	.	.	TRBV10-3	CAITALGGTGELFF	TGTGCCATCACGGCCCTGGGGGGAACCGGGGAGCTGTTTTTT
TRBJ2-7	.	.	TRBV6-5	CASSYGVGGYEQYF	TGTGCCAGCAGTTACGGCGTGGGGGGCTACGAGCAGTACTTC
TRBJ1-2	.	.	TRBV18	CASSPPRDIDGYTF	TGTGCCAGCTCACCACCGAGGGACATCGATGGCTACACCTTC
TRBJ2-5	.	.	TRBV7-3	CASSPAGPQETQYF	TGTGCCAGCAGCCCGGCGGGGCCACAAGAGACCCAGTACTTC
TRBJ1-4	TRBD1	.	TRBV7-9	CASSLGQGGEKLFF	TGTGCCAGCAGCCTGGGACAGGGAGGTGAAAAACTGTTTTTT
TRBJ2-7	.	few	TRBV13	CASSPFGGASYEQYF	TGTGCCAGCAGCCCATTTGGCGGGGCATCTTACGAGCAGTACTTC
TRBJ2-2	.	.	TRBV4-3	CASSQDVGIPGELFF	TGCGCCAGCAGCCAAGATGTGGGAATTCCTGGGGAGCTGTTTTTT